This TCR beta chain comes out of a study of blood T cell repertoires in COVID-19. With 0 bases removed from V and 4 bases from J, the gap between germline ends came to 16 bases. Per germline, CDR1 SGDLS and CDR2 YYNGEE. This CDR3 is built from 16 residues. Data came from immunoSEQ multiplex PCR; TCRdb stores just in-frame clones and leaves some out. In the table there are roughly 300,000 clones, 91% of which are singletons. In Seattle, patients joined the study during active infection and were tracked longitudinally. The rearrangement links TRBV9 to TRBJ1-1; no clear D. The sample was peripheral blood. This sequence was found in a woman younger than 45 with COVID-19, enrolled during active disease. The CDR3 reads CASSVGRSERGTEAFF. In DNA form, the CDR3 reads TGTGCCAGCAGCGTAGGGAGATCGGAGCGAGGCACTGAAGCTTTCTTT.